This record looks at one TCR gamma chain sequence and its context. This clone is described as medium-sized (0.01 to 0.1%). The specificity of this receptor is unknown. Base-call qualities are not available, and no considerably larger clone is one nucleotide away. Additional DNA sequences in this sample encode the identical CDR3. In both library preparation methods, multiplex PCR was run with primers aimed at the conserved V and J regions of the TCR genes. Purified and pooled amplicons were sequenced on an Illumina MiSeq platform. In the paper's pipeline: V(D)J alignment, clonotype assembly and translation were done with MiXCR, while functionality assessment and CDR3 repertoire analyses were done with VDJtools. The IMGT definition of CDR3 was applied, and only productive sequences using functional genes were analyzed, with ORF genes and pseudogenes left out. A custom Python script was used to search all patients and controls for identical amino acid CDR3s of major clonotypes (frequency >=5%). A one-sided non-parametric Wilcoxon test was used to compare clonotype frequencies between patients and controls. TCRdb called clones afresh from the public reads with CATT; identical DNA rows were later merged. In this record, the V and J calls reflect TCRdb's handling and not the investigators' own analysis. Within this sample are about 4,000 gamma-chain clones, with 7% of them counted one time only. 30% to 35% of the sample lies in the top ten.

The data are from a study of gamma delta lymphoproliferative disorders and STAT genes (dated by TCRdb to the late 2010s). Study-level background: The LymphoTrack Dx TCRG Assay was used to prepare gamma-chain libraries from at least 50 ng of genomic DNA. Delta-chain libraries followed the EuroClonality-NGS working group standard operating procedure, because no corresponding Invivoscribe delta assay was available. To confirm the results, all delta-chain samples and two gamma-chain samples were sequenced a second time. The study profiled TCR gamma and delta CDR3 repertoires by deep sequencing in Tgammadelta lymphoproliferative disease patients and healthy controls, within a larger immunophenotypic and STAT-mutation study.

For CDR1 and CDR2, the germline V gene lists EGSTGY and YDSYTSSV. The CDR3 holds 13 amino acids from the cysteine to the phenylalanine. Just CDR3 DNA is preserved here, 39 bases in frame from base 1. V has 0 bases trimmed and J has 7 bases trimmed; junction bases matching no gene number 6. General findings and caveats noted by the study authors: Almost every major gamma and delta clonotype found in patients was public, meaning shared with at least one healthy donor, with just a couple of gamma clonotypes being private to disease. Leukemic cells were skewed toward terminal effectors, whereas control T cells likely spanned varied maturation stages, a difference potentially limiting comparisons between patients and controls. According to the authors, NGS specificity may be reduced at low frequencies, so whether leukemic clones are public or private needs confirmation. In whole-repertoire clustering, patient gamma repertoires grouped separately from healthy controls, whereas delta repertoires showed no separation between groups.

TCR sequencing was performed on genomic DNA from peripheral blood mononuclear cells isolated from patients and controls. The control group, matched to the patients for age and sex, consisted of about 23 healthy adult blood donors (around 12 males and approximately eleven females) with a median age of about 66 years. Material: blood. The chain joins TRGV4 to TRGJ1 or TRGJ2. No J segment appears in TCRdb, so it was assigned here by matching the sequence to germline. The source is a human donor in good health. The nucleotides read TGTGCCACCTGGGATGGGCCAGGATATAAGAAACTCTTT. Its protein is CATWDGPGYKKLF.